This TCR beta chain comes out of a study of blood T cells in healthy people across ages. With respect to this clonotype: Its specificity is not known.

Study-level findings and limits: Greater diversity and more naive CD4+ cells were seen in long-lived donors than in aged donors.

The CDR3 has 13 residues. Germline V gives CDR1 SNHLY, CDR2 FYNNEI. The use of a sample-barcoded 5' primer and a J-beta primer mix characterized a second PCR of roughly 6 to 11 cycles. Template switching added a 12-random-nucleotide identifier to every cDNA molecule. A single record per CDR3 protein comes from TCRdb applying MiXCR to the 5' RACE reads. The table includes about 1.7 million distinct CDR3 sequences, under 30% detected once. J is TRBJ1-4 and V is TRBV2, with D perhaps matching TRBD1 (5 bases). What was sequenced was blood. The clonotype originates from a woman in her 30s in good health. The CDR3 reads CVSARDAGEKLFF. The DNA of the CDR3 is TGTGTCTCAGCGAGGGACGCAGGAGAAAAACTGTTTTTT.